A selection of T cell receptor beta chains follows, all from one sample in a study of T-cell reconstitution after alpha-beta-depleted transplantation in children. TCRdb reprocessed the PCR reads with MiXCR, giving one entry per CDR3 protein. This table has approximately 500,000 distinct CDR3 sequences, over 9.5% appearing once. The material sequenced was PBMCs, taken before TCRalphabeta/CD19-depleted stem cell transplant. These receptors were collected from a child aged 2 to 15 with inherited bone marrow failure, due to receive a stem cell transplant. Each CDR3 is given with its conserved first and last residue. A D gene is named only where the DNA matches it firmly. The size field is filled for only some rows; it gives once, few, many or a size class.

>TRBD2|TRBV7-2|many|TRBJ2-1
CATVLSGIYNEQFF
TGTGCCACCGTACTTAGCGGGATCTACAATGAGCAGTTCTTC
>TRBD2|TRBV7-2|few|TRBJ2-3
CASSAAGGGITDTQYF
TGTGCCAGCAGCGCCGCGGGGGGCGGGATCACAGATACGCAGTATTTT
>-|TRBV29-1|few|TRBJ2-1
CSVEPTASSYNEQFF
TGCAGCGTTGAACCCACAGCTTCCTCCTACAATGAGCAGTTCTTC
>TRBD2|TRBV15|many|TRBJ2-7
CATSSATSGATPYEQYF
TGTGCCACCAGCAGTGCGACTAGCGGGGCTACTCCCTACGAGCAGTACTTC
>TRBD2|TRBV5-1|-|TRBJ2-7
CASSFGDSGLAYEQYF
TGCGCCAGCAGCTTTGGGGATAGCGGGTTAGCCTACGAGCAGTACTTC
>TRBD2|TRBV7-2|many|TRBJ2-1
CASSSAQLAGGGNEQFF
TGTGCCAGCAGCTCTGCGCAACTAGCGGGAGGGGGCAATGAGCAGTTCTTC
>TRBD2|TRBV11-2|-|TRBJ2-3
CASSRLSGSSTDTQYF
TGTGCCAGCAGCCGTCTTAGCGGGAGTAGCACAGATACGCAGTATTTT
>TRBD1|TRBV5-1|many|TRBJ2-7
CASSFRDRGPYEQYF
TGCGCCAGCAGCTTCCGGGACAGGGGGCCCTACGAGCAGTACTTC
>-|TRBV7-6|-|TRBJ2-2
CASSLGVRESTGELFF
TGTGCCAGCAGCTTAGGTGTCCGGGAGAGCACCGGGGAGCTGTTTTTT
>TRBD2|TRBV7-2|-|TRBJ2-1
CASRRLAYNEQFF
TGTGCCAGCAGGAGACTAGCGTACAATGAGCAGTTCTTC
>-|TRBV6-2/TRBV6-3|few|TRBJ2-7
CASSSRDPYEQYF
TGTGCCAGCAGTTCCCGGGACCCCTACGAGCAGTACTTC
>TRBD2|TRBV27|many|TRBJ2-7
CASSFWTSGLSYEQYF
TGTGCCAGCAGCTTCTGGACTAGCGGGCTATCCTACGAGCAGTACTTC
>-|TRBV28|many|TRBJ2-3
CASMRASTYFTDTQYF
TGTGCCAGCATGAGAGCTAGCACTTACTTCACAGATACGCAGTATTTT
>TRBD1|TRBV7-9|few|TRBJ1-1
CASIQGGHTEAFF
TGTGCCAGCATTCAGGGGGGGCACACTGAAGCTTTCTTT
>-|TRBV27|few|TRBJ2-3
CASSPLNWSRQYF
TGTGCCAGCAGTCCCCTGAACTGGAGCCGCCAGTATTTT
>-|TRBV12-3/TRBV12-4|many|TRBJ2-3
CASTRPGASGTQYF
TGTGCCAGCACCCGCCCGGGCGCATCGGGTACGCAGTATTTT
>TRBD2|TRBV4-3|many|TRBJ2-7
CASSLELGVGGSFYEQYF
TGCGCCAGCAGCCTGGAGCTCGGGGTTGGCGGGAGTTTCTACGAGCAGTACTTC